These 26 T cell receptor beta chains were sequenced from one sample in a study of T cell repertoires in cytomegalovirus infection (dated by TCRdb to the late 2010s). The data were produced on an Illumina HiSeq 1500. TCRdb cleaned the public reads at Q25 with fastp, built clones with MiXCR and kept in-frame beta chains. CDR3 protein sequences are deduplicated, and each keeps its most common genes and DNA. In this sample the table shows about 570,000 distinct CDR3 sequences, around 40% of which occur a single time. The ten top clones hold 48% of the sample. The antigens for these receptors are not known. The meaning of the sample's treatment or condition label: in vitro stimulation with specific CMV peptide epitopes to enrich CMV-specific T cells. The starting material was cultured PBMCs, obtained from culture after CMV antigen stimulation. Receptors originate from a human donor in good health (CMV status not recorded). Some clones in this sample may be carry-over from other donors' samples.

The rearrangement joins TRBV7-2 to TRBJ1-4; 7 bases fit TRBD1. CDR3 size: 15 residues. The trim removed 4 bases at V and 2 bases at J, leaving 4 bases unmatched. The germline V gene has CDR1 SGHTA and CDR2 FQGNSA. This CDR3 is CASSSYRGTNEKLFF. CDR3 nucleotides: TGTGCCAGCAGCTCCTACAGGGGTACTAATGAAAAACTGTTTTTT.

Only one count was recorded for this clonotype. The chain links TRBV7-9 to TRBJ2-7; the D is unclear. The V end was cut by 1 base, the J end by 6 bases, with 10 bases between. The CDR3 extends over 13 amino acids. CDR1 is SEHNR and CDR2 is FQNEAQ in the germline V gene (reference sequence). This chain's CDR3 is CASSLGASLEQYF. In DNA, the CDR3 is TGTGCCAGCAGCTTAGGGGCGTCACTCGAGCAGTACTTC.

This clonotype was counted a few times. The chain is built from TRBV7-8 and TRBJ2-3; D tentatively fits TRBD1 or TRBD2 (6 bases each). Per the germline V gene, CDR1 is SGHVS and CDR2 is FQNEAQ. V gave up 7 bases and J gave up 3 bases, with 17 bases separating them. This CDR3 is built from 15 residues. In DNA form, the CDR3 reads TGTGCCAGCAACGGCGGAGGGGGGCGGACAGATACGCAGTATTTT. Residues: CASNGGGGRTDTQYF.

This chain links TRBV15 with TRBJ2-5; D perhaps matches TRBD1 (8 bases). Germline values: CDR1 LNHNV, CDR2 YYDKDF (reference sequence). Trimming cost V 0 bases and J 1 base, with 24 bases left between them. This CDR3 is 20 amino acids long. CDR3 amino acids: CATSRDLGQVTGGSQETQYF. The CDR3 coding sequence is TGTGCCACCAGCAGAGATTTGGGACAGGTCACCGGGGGGTCCCAAGAGACCCAGTACTTC.

The rearrangement uses TRBV4-1 and TRBJ1-4, with D perhaps matching TRBD1 (5 bases). Trimming took off 3 bases at V and 10 bases at J, with 18 bases between the two ends. The CDR3 length is 15 residues. CDR1 and CDR2 from the germline V gene are MGHRA and YSYEKL. The CDR3 region is CASSQGRIFVGKLFF. CDR3 sequence (DNA): TGCGCCAGCAGCCAGGGACGGATCTTCGTAGGAAAACTGTTTTTT.

The chain joins TRBV12-3 or TRBV12-4 to TRBJ1-2; TRBD1 might be the D (5 bases). V shed 3 bases and J shed 4 bases, with 12 bases lying between them. The CDR3 spans 14 residues. For the CDR3, the DNA is TGTGCCAGCAGTTTCCGCAGGGTGGGCTATGGCTACACCTTC. Amino acid sequence: CASSFRRVGYGYTF.

V is TRBV20-1 and J is TRBJ1-1; no firm D call. Germline V CDR1 and CDR2: DFQATT, SNEGSKA (reference sequence). V shed 0 bases and J shed 0 bases, with 5 bases lying between them. The CDR3 is 13 residues long. Here the CDR3 reads CSARETVNTEAFF. CDR3 sequence (DNA): TGCAGTGCTAGAGAAACAGTGAACACTGAAGCTTTCTTT.

J is TRBJ1-2 and V is TRBV20-1, with D maybe TRBD1 (5 bases). This CDR3 has 14 residues. Per the germline V gene, CDR1 is DFQATT and CDR2 is SNEGSKA (reference sequence). V lost 1 base and J 5 bases, leaving 14 bases between the germline ends. CDR3 in DNA: TGCAGTGCTAGAGTTAGTAAAGGGGTATATGGCTACACCTTC. This codes for CSARVSKGVYGYTF.

This clonotype was seen a handful of times. The genes are TRBV4-1 and TRBJ2-1; 11 nucleotides align to TRBD1. The CDR3 is 15 residues long. V lost 3 bases and J lost 5; bases outside the gene matches: 3. Germline loops: CDR1 MGHRA, CDR2 YSYEKL. CDR3 region: CASSQGQGGHNEQFF. In DNA form, the CDR3 reads TGCGCCAGCAGCCAGGGACAGGGGGGCCACAATGAGCAGTTCTTC.

V gene TRBV7-2 combines with J gene TRBJ2-1; weak D call: TRBD2 (7 bases). The length of the CDR3 is 12 residues. The V and J ends lost 1 base and 11 bases respectively, with 9 bases between them. The V gene's germline CDR1 is SGHTA and CDR2 FQGNSA. The CDR3 region has the DNA TGTGCCAGCAGCTTAGAGGGGGGGAAGCAGTTCTTC. This encodes CASSLEGGKQFF.

This clonotype was counted only a few times. This chain links TRBV7-6 with TRBJ2-3; D perhaps matches TRBD2 (5 bases). Germline V gene lookup returns CDR1 SGHVS and CDR2 FNYEAQ. The CDR3 consists of 16 residues. The V gene lost 0 bases and the J gene lost 0 bases, with 10 bases spanning the gap. The CDR3 coding sequence is TGTGCCAGCAGCTTAGCCCAACCGGGGAGCACAGATACGCAGTATTTT. Translated: CASSLAQPGSTDTQYF.

The chain employs TRBV7-9 and TRBJ2-6; D remains ambiguous. The germline gives CDR1 SEHNR, CDR2 FQNEAQ (reference sequence). V was cut by 3 bases and J by 1 base, with 13 bases left in between. This CDR3 has 17 amino acids. CDR3 coding DNA: TGTGCCAGCAGCTTGGCCTACGGTACGTCTGGGGCCAACGTCCTGACTTTC. Its protein product is CASSLAYGTSGANVLTF. Combining the CDR3 with reference TRBV7-9 and TRBJ2-6 gives the whole variable domain DTGVSQNPRHKITKRGQNVTFRCDPISEHNRLYWYRQTLGQGPEFLTYFQNEAQLEKSRLLSDRFSAERPKGSFSTLEIQRTEQGDSAMYLCASSLAYGTSGANVLTFGAGSRLTVL.

The CDR3 loop is CASSYVAGINEKLFF. CDR3 DNA: TGTGCCAGCAGTTACGTCGCAGGCATTAATGAAAAACTGTTTTTT. This chain links TRBV12-3 or TRBV12-4 with TRBJ1-4; D remains unclear. CDR3 length: 15 amino acids. Trimming left V 4 bases short and J 4 bases short, with 13 bases between.

This chain connects TRBV28 to TRBJ1-5; weak D call: TRBD1 (5 bases). There are 15 residues in the CDR3. V was shortened by 3 bases and J by 2 bases, with 11 bases between the two germline ends. Germline loops: CDR1 MDHEN, CDR2 SYDVKM. CDR3 sequence reads: CASSLGRVGNQPQHF. The DNA of the CDR3 is TGTGCCAGCAGTTTGGGCAGGGTTGGCAATCAGCCCCAGCATTTT. The variable domain in full, with the rest retrieved from reference TRBV28 and TRBJ1-5, is DVKVTQSSRYLVKRTGEKVFLECVQDMDHENMFWYRQDPGLGLRLIYFSYDVKMKEKGDIPEGYSVSREKKERFSLILESASTNQTSMYLCASSLGRVGNQPQHFGDGTRLSIL.

This sequence joins TRBV18 and TRBJ2-7; TRBD1 aligns across 10 bases. Germline loops: CDR1 KGHSH, CDR2 LQKENI. The V and J ends lost 3 bases and 3 bases, in that order; junction bases with no gene match: 5. The CDR3 covers 15 residues. CDR3 region: CASSPRDRGYYEQYF. The DNA of the CDR3 is TGTGCCAGCTCACCCCGGGACAGGGGATACTACGAGCAGTACTTC.

The chain is built from TRBV27 and TRBJ1-1; D gene ambiguous. V gave up 7 bases and J gave up 0 bases, with 15 bases separating them. The CDR3 is 15 amino acids. Germline CDR1 reads MNHEY; CDR2 reads SMNVEV (reference sequence). The CDR3 coding sequence is TGTGCCAGCATCCCGGGGTGGGGAATGAACACTGAAGCTTTCTTT. As protein: CASIPGWGMNTEAFF.

The CDR3 bases are TGTGCCAGCAGTGACCCAAACAAACAAGGCACAGATACGCAGTATTTT. This encodes CASSDPNKQGTDTQYF. The J gene is TRBJ2-3, the V gene TRBV6-8, with D unclear. The CDR3 loop spans 16 amino acids. Germline V gene data show CDR1 as MNHGY and CDR2 as SAAAGT. V lost 5 bases and J lost 1, with 16 bases in between.

As DNA, the CDR3 is TGCAGTGCCGATAAACTAGCGGGGTACAATGAGCAGTTCTTC. This sequence encodes CSADKLAGYNEQFF. V is TRBV20-1 and J is TRBJ2-1; TRBD2 aligns across 10 bases. Germline CDR1 DFQATT, CDR2 SNEGSKA (reference sequence). The CDR3 has 14 amino acids. V gave up 6 bases and J gave up 4 bases; unmatched junction bases: 6.

This chain joins TRBV27 and TRBJ1-2; the D gene is possibly TRBD1 (5 bases). Germline CDR1 is MNHEY and CDR2 is SMNVEV (reference sequence). Trimming stripped 4 bases from V and 3 bases from J, with 12 bases between. This CDR3 has 14 residues. The CDR3 sequence: CASSWRGSHYGYTF. The CDR3 DNA reads as TGTGCCAGCAGTTGGAGGGGTAGTCACTATGGCTACACCTTC.

This clonotype was recorded a few times. This chain uses TRBV7-2 with TRBJ2-1; D is uncertain. The CDR3 is 14 residues long. The V end lost 3 bases, the J end lost 7 bases, and 13 bases lay between the germline ends. The V gene's germline CDR1 is SGHTA and CDR2 FQGNSA. CDR3 amino acids: CASSFVATVNEQFF. CDR3 in DNA: TGTGCCAGCAGCTTTGTAGCAACGGTTAATGAGCAGTTCTTC.

This rearrangement joins TRBV5-6 to TRBJ1-2, with 11 bases identical to TRBD1. Germline loops: CDR1 SGHDT, CDR2 YYEEEE. After removal of 4 bases from V and 4 bases from J, the junction contained 6 bases not matched to a gene. CDR3 size: 15 residues. CDR3 bases: TGTGCCAGCAGCCCACGGGGGACAGGGGGCTATGGCTACACCTTC. Its protein is CASSPRGTGGYGYTF.

The rearrangement links TRBV7-2 to TRBJ1-2; TRBD1 aligns across 8 bases. The junction had 12 bases not matched to a gene; V was cut back by 4 bases and J by 8 bases. Germline values: CDR1 SGHTA, CDR2 FQGNSA. The CDR3 has 15 residues. The CDR3: CASSYPDRGWFGYTF. The CDR3 bases are TGTGCCAGCAGCTACCCCGACAGGGGCTGGTTCGGCTACACCTTC. The full variable domain, with the rest looked up from reference TRBV7-2 and TRBJ1-2, is GAGVSQSPSNKVTEKGKDVELRCDPISGHTALYWYRQSLGQGLEFLIYFQGNSAPDKSGLPSDRFSAERTGGSVSTLTIQRTQQEDSAVYLCASSYPDRGWFGYTFGSGTRLTVV.

The chain uses TRBV4-2 and TRBJ2-7; TRBD2 is a possible D gene (6 bases). This CDR3 is built from 16 residues. CDR1 and CDR2 (germline): LGHNA, YNFKEQ. Trimming took off 1 base at V and 3 bases at J, with 16 bases between the two ends. As DNA, the CDR3 is TGTGCCAGCAGCCAAGGCCCCGGGGGTAGGGGCTACGAGCAGTACTTC. Its protein product is CASSQGPGGRGYEQYF.

The J gene is TRBJ2-7, the V gene TRBV7-2; TRBD2 agrees at 15 bases. Germline assignment: CDR1 SGHTA and CDR2 FQGNSA. The CDR3 has 17 amino acids. The junction had 7 bases not matched to a gene; V was cut back by 4 bases and J by 3 bases. In DNA form, the CDR3 reads TGTGCCAGCAGCTCCGGACTAGCGGGAGGGAGTCTCTACGAGCAGTACTTC. Translation: CASSSGLAGGSLYEQYF.

The genes are TRBV20-1 and TRBJ1-6; D is ambiguous. Per germline, CDR1 DFQATT and CDR2 SNEGSKA (reference sequence). The CDR3 runs to 14 residues. The V gene lost 3 bases and the J gene lost 11 bases, with 17 bases spanning the gap. The CDR3 DNA reads TGCAGTGCTAGGGAGGGAACAAATCGTGCACCCCTCCACTTT. As protein: CSAREGTNRAPLHF.

This chain links TRBV28 with TRBJ2-3; D is ambiguous. The germline V gene has CDR1 MDHEN and CDR2 SYDVKM. Trimming stripped 10 bases from V and 4 bases from J, with 15 bases between. CDR3 length: 13 amino acids. CDR3 protein: CAKKPPPPDTQYF. Written as DNA, the CDR3 is TGTGCCAAAAAGCCCCCCCCCCCAGATACGCAGTATTTT.